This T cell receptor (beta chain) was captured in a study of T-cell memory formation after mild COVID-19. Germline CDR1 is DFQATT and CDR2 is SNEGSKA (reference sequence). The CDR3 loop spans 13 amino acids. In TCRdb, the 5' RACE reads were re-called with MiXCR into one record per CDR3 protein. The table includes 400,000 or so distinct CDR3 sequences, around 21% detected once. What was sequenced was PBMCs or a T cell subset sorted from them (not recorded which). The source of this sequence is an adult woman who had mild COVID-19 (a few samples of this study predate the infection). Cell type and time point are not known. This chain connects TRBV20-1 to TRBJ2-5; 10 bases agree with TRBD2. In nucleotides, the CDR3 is TGCAGCATACTAGCGGGGTTGTTAGAGACCCAGTACTTC. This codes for CSILAGLLETQYF.